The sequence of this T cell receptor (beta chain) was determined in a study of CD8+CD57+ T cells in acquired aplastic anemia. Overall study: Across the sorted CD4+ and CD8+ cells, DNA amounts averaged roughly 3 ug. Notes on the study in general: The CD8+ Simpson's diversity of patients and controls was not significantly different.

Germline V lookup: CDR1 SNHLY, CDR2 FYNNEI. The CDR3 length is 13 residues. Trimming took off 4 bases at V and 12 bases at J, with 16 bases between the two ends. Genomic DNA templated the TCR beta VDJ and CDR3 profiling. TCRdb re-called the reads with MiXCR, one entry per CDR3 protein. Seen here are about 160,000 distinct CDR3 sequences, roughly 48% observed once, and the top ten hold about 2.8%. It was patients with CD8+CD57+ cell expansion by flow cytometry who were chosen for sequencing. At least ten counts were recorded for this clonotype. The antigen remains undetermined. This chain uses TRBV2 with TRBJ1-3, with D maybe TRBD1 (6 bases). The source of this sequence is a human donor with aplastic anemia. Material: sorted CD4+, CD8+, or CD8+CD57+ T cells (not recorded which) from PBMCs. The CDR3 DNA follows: TGTGCCAGCAGTGTATCGGGAGGGGGTCACATATATTTT. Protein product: CASSVSGGGHIYF.